A selection of T cell receptor beta chains follows, all from one sample in a study of blood T cell repertoires in COVID-19. Some clones are missing from TCRdb's copy, which holds only in-frame ones; the method was immunoSEQ multiplex PCR. The sample contains about 270,000 clones, roughly 84% of which appear only once. The sample consisted of peripheral blood. These receptors came from a human donor with COVID-19, enrolled during active disease. The donor label of this sample is uncertain. CDR3s include the opening cysteine and the closing phenylalanine or tryptophan. The order of the fields is clone size, D gene, V gene, J gene, CDR3 DNA, CDR3 protein. A D gene is named only where the DNA matches it firmly. For some rows the clone size is stated as once, few or many, or as a class when expanded; others skip it.

>once|.|TRBV6-5|TRBJ2-7
TGTGCCAGCAGAATTTCCTCGGACAGATCCTACGAGCAGTACTTC
CASRISSDRSYEQYF
>few|.|TRBV6-5|TRBJ1-2
TGTGCCAGCGCCAGGGCCCCTAACTATGGCTACACCTTC
CASARAPNYGYTF
>few|TRBD1|TRBV5-4|TRBJ2-2
TGTGCCAGCAGCTCCCGACAGGGACCCGGGGAGCTGTTTTTT
CASSSRQGPGELFF
>.|.|TRBV9|TRBJ2-1
TGTGCCAGCAGCGTAGGAGTCTACAATGAGCAGTTCTTC
CASSVGVYNEQFF
>.|.|TRBV19|TRBJ1-5
TGTGCCAGTAGTATCGGGGGGGGCCTGGGGCAGCCCCAGCATTTT
CASSIGGGLGQPQHF
>few|.|TRBV30|TRBJ1-2
TGTGCCTGGAAAAGACAGGATGGGGTATATGGCTACACCTTC
CAWKRQDGVYGYTF
>.|TRBD1|TRBV5-6|TRBJ2-1
TGTGCCAGCAGCCGGTGGGACAGGGGGGCCCGGAGGGCTAATGAGCAGTTCTTC
CASSRWDRGARRANEQFF
>.|TRBD1|TRBV3-1/TRBV3-2|TRBJ2-2
TGTGCCAGCAGCCAAGCCCACGGGACCGGACAGGGGGAAGACACCGGGGAGCTGTTTTTT
CASSQAHGTGQGEDTGELFF
>few|.|TRBV6-5|TRBJ1-4
TGTGCCAGCGGTAGGGTCGGGGGTGAAAAACTGTTTTTT
CASGRVGGEKLFF
>.|.|TRBV29-1|TRBJ2-5
TGCAGCGTTGAACGGTACCAAGAGACCCAGTACTTC
CSVERYQETQYF
>.|TRBD2|TRBV5-4|TRBJ2-5
TGTGCCAGCAGCCGAGACACGGGGGGAGAAGAGACCCAGTACTTC
CASSRDTGGEETQYF
>few|.|TRBV9|TRBJ2-1
TGTGCCAGCAGCGTAGTTAGCGGCAACAATGAGCAGTTCTTC
CASSVVSGNNEQFF
>.|TRBD2|TRBV28|TRBJ2-3
TGTGCCAGCAGTGTATCCGGGACTAGTGGCACAGATACGCAGTATTTT
CASSVSGTSGTDTQYF
>.|TRBD1|TRBV10-3|TRBJ1-1
TGTGCCATCAGTGAGTCGGGACAGCCGAACACTGAAGCTTTCTTT
CAISESGQPNTEAFF
>.|.|TRBV11-2|TRBJ2-1
TGTGCCAGCAGCCGGTTACGAGCGGACAATGAGCAGTTCTTC
CASSRLRADNEQFF
>.|TRBD2|TRBV27|TRBJ2-1
TGTGCCAGCAGTTTAAGGCGGGAGTCCAATGAGCAGTTCTTC
CASSLRRESNEQFF
>.|TRBD1|TRBV29-1|TRBJ2-3
TGCAGCGCTACCCCCCGACAGGGTAGTAAAGATACGCAGTATTTT
CSATPRQGSKDTQYF
>.|TRBD1|TRBV19|TRBJ2-7
TGTGCCAGTAGTATGGACGTTCGAGGGGGCGTCACTTACGAGCAGTACTTC
CASSMDVRGGVTYEQYF
>.|.|TRBV19|TRBJ2-7
TGTGCCAGTAGTATCGCAGGGATCGGCGAGCAGTACTTC
CASSIAGIGEQYF
>.|TRBD2|TRBV7-2|TRBJ2-1
TGTGCCAGCAGCTTAGGACTAGCGCGCTCCTACAATGAGCAGTTCTTC
CASSLGLARSYNEQFF
>.|.|TRBV30|TRBJ1-1
TGTGCCTGGAGTGTACAGGGTTCGAACACTGAAGCTTTCTTT
CAWSVQGSNTEAFF
>.|.|TRBV14|TRBJ1-4
TGTGCCAGCAGCCTCAGCCGGGACTTCGGTAACCCCGAAAAACTGTTTTTT
CASSLSRDFGNPEKLFF
>.|TRBD2|TRBV7-2|TRBJ2-1
TGTGCCAGCAGCTGGCTAGCGGGAGTAGCCTACAATGAGCAGTTCTTC
CASSWLAGVAYNEQFF
>.|TRBD1|TRBV5-1|TRBJ2-3
TGCGCCAGCAGCTTCGGGCAGGGGGCGAGGAGAAATACGCAGTATTTT
CASSFGQGARRNTQYF
>once|TRBD1|TRBV28|TRBJ1-2
TGTGCCAGCAGTTCCCCTACAGGGGGCTATGGCTACACCTTC
CASSSPTGGYGYTF
>once|TRBD1|TRBV7-6|TRBJ2-1
TGTGCCAGCAGCCTCGGGACAGAGGTTTGGGATGAGCAGTTCTTC
CASSLGTEVWDEQFF
>.|TRBD2|TRBV9|TRBJ2-1
TGTGCCAGCAGCGTAGCGGGACTAGCGGGAGCTGAGCAGTTCTTC
CASSVAGLAGAEQFF
>.|.|TRBV11-2|TRBJ2-7
TGTGCCAGCAGCCCCTTAGGTAGCGCCAACTACGAGCAGTACTTC
CASSPLGSANYEQYF
>.|TRBD1|TRBV28|TRBJ2-7
TGTGCCAGCAGTTCTCCGGACAGGGGGCTGGGTTACGAGCAGTACTTC
CASSSPDRGLGYEQYF
>.|.|TRBV7-9|TRBJ1-2
TGTGCCAGCAGCTCGAACAGGGTGAACTATGGCTACACCTTC
CASSSNRVNYGYTF
>once|TRBD2|TRBV6-4|TRBJ2-2
TGTGCCAGCAGTGACCCCAATGTTAGCGGGAGGGCCCCGGGGAGTTCTAACGGGGAGCTGTTTTTT
CASSDPNVSGRAPGSSNGELFF
>few|.|TRBV6-2/TRBV6-3|TRBJ1-2
TGTGCCAGCAGTTACACAGGCAACTATGGCTACACCTTC
CASSYTGNYGYTF
>.|.|TRBV18|TRBJ1-2
TGTGCCAGCTCTCCACCACAGAGTTCGTATGGCTACACCTTC
CASSPPQSSYGYTF
>.|TRBD2|TRBV4-1|TRBJ2-1
TGCGCCAGCAGCCCCGGACTAGCGGGAGGGCCTAATGGGAATGAGCAGTTCTTC
CASSPGLAGGPNGNEQFF
>.|.|TRBV3-1/TRBV3-2|TRBJ1-3
TGTGCCAGCAGCACCGCTTTTTCAGGGTTTACTGGAAACACCATATATTTT
CASSTAFSGFTGNTIYF
>.|TRBD2|TRBV7-8|TRBJ2-3
TGTGCCAGCAGCCCCATCGGGGGGTTCACAGATACGCAGTATTTT
CASSPIGGFTDTQYF
>.|.|TRBV7-3|TRBJ2-1
TGTGCCAGCAGCCGATGGGACTCCGAGGGGGAGCAGTTCTTC
CASSRWDSEGEQFF
>.|.|TRBV7-2|TRBJ1-2
TGTGCCAGCAGCCCAGACGGCAGGGCCAACTATGGCTACACCTTC
CASSPDGRANYGYTF
>once|TRBD2|TRBV30|TRBJ2-7
TGTGCCTGGAGCCGAGCGGGGGAAGGAACCTACGAGCAGTACTTC
CAWSRAGEGTYEQYF
>.|.|TRBV2|TRBJ2-3
TGTGCCAGCAACGCCAAGGCGGGGAGCACAGATACGCAGTATTTT
CASNAKAGSTDTQYF
>.|.|TRBV9|TRBJ1-4
TGTGCCAGCAGCGTAGGGGGGCCCCCTAATGAAAAACTGTTTTTT
CASSVGGPPNEKLFF
>.|TRBD1|TRBV19|TRBJ1-1
TGTGCCAGTAGTAGCCGTCAACAGGGGGAAAACACTGAAGCTTTCTTT
CASSSRQQGENTEAFF